A selection of T cell receptor beta chains follows, all from one sample in a study of blood T cell repertoires in COVID-19. The repertoire was sequenced with immunoSEQ multiplex PCR; TCRdb's copy has only in-frame clones and lacks some. The table lists about 160,000 clones, approximately 86% of them singletons. The sample was peripheral blood. These receptors were obtained from a man in his 70s with acute or convalescent COVID-19. The CDR3 runs from the conserved cysteine through the conserved F or W. The D gene is left open where the match is weak. Only part of the rows carry a size: once, few, many, or a class if the clone is expanded.

j_call d_call v_call clone_size cdr3_nt cdr3_aa
TRBJ1-2 TRBD1 TRBV6-5 NA TGTGCCGGCCGCCAGGGGGCGCGCTATGGCTACACCTTC CAGRQGARYGYTF
TRBJ2-3 TRBD2 TRBV9 NA TGTGCCAGCAGCCCATTACTAGCGGGAGTTTCAGATACGCAGTATTTT CASSPLLAGVSDTQYF
TRBJ1-1 NA TRBV2 NA TGTGCCAGCAGTGAGACAGGTCTGAACACTGAAGCTTTCTTT CASSETGLNTEAFF
TRBJ2-5 NA TRBV27 NA TGTGCCAGCAGTTTCGGGTCGGCAGGGGGGTATCAAGAGACCCAGTACTTC CASSFGSAGGYQETQYF
TRBJ2-7 NA TRBV24-1 NA TGTGCCACCAGGCAGGGTCTCGAGCAGTACTTC CATRQGLEQYF
TRBJ2-1 NA TRBV27 few TGTGCCAGCAGTTCCCTTAGTGGGGGGGCAGGCAATGAGCAGTTCTTC CASSSLSGGAGNEQFF
TRBJ1-1 TRBD1 TRBV7-3 NA TGTGCCAGCAGCCCGACAGGGGCCACTGAAGCTTTCTTT CASSPTGATEAFF
TRBJ2-7 TRBD1 TRBV7-3 NA TGTGCCAGCAGCTTAGGACCGGGACAGGAGTCCTACGAGCAGTACTTC CASSLGPGQESYEQYF
TRBJ2-6 TRBD2 TRBV5-4 NA TGTGCCAGCAGCAAGGGGACTAGCGGGATCAGCTCTGGGGCCAACGTCCTGACTTTC CASSKGTSGISSGANVLTF
TRBJ1-5 TRBD1 TRBV19 NA TGTGCCAGTAAGGACAGGGGCACTCAGCCCCAGCATTTT CASKDRGTQPQHF
TRBJ2-6 NA TRBV19 NA TGTGCCAGTAGTATAGATCTCACAGGGAGCTCCGGGGCCAACGTCCTGACTTTC CASSIDLTGSSGANVLTF
TRBJ2-4 TRBD1 TRBV5-1 NA TGCGCCAGCAGCTTAGGACAGGGAAGAGGCAAAAACATTCAGTACTTC CASSLGQGRGKNIQYF
TRBJ2-5 TRBD1 TRBV27 NA TGTGCCAGCAGTCTCTATTCACAGGGGGCAGGGGAGACCCAGTACTTC CASSLYSQGAGETQYF
TRBJ1-5 TRBD1 TRBV28 NA TGTGCCAGCACCCAAACAGGGGGCGGTTTGGGAGGCAATCAGCCCCAGCATTTT CASTQTGGGLGGNQPQHF
TRBJ1-2 NA TRBV5-1 NA TGCGCCAGCAGCCTCGGGGGAGGGGGAGATGGCTACACCTTC CASSLGGGGDGYTF
TRBJ2-1 NA TRBV6-2/TRBV6-3 NA TGTGCCAGCAGTCGAGATGGCTCCTACAATGAGCAGTTCTTC CASSRDGSYNEQFF
TRBJ1-1 NA TRBV19 NA TGTGCCAGTAAATGGGAGACTGAAGCTTTCTTT CASKWETEAFF
TRBJ2-3 TRBD1 TRBV6-6 NA TGTGCCAGCCAGACAGGGGGCATTGATACGCAGTATTTT CASQTGGIDTQYF
TRBJ2-3 TRBD2 TRBV28 NA TGTGCCAGCAGTTTGCGGGCGGGAGAGATCACAGATACGCAGTATTTT CASSLRAGEITDTQYF
TRBJ2-1 NA TRBV29-1 NA TGCAGCGTTGTCCCCAATGACAATGAGCAGTTCTTC CSVVPNDNEQFF
TRBJ2-2 NA TRBV7-2 NA TGTGCCAGCAGCTTACTTACTATAACCGGGGAGCTGTTTTTT CASSLLTITGELFF
TRBJ2-5 NA TRBV24-1 once TGTGCCACCAGTGAAACAGGGTTGGAGACCCAGTACTTC CATSETGLETQYF
TRBJ2-5 TRBD1 TRBV5-8 NA TGTGCCAGCAGTTCCGGGACAGGACACTCCCAAGAGACCCAGTACTTC CASSSGTGHSQETQYF
TRBJ1-1 NA TRBV29-1 NA TGCAGCGTTGGGGAGGGGATGGGGAACACTGAAGCTTTCTTT CSVGEGMGNTEAFF
TRBJ2-3 TRBD1 TRBV5-5 NA TGTGCCAGCAGCTCGGGACAGCTTCTCACAGATACGCAGTATTTT CASSSGQLLTDTQYF
TRBJ2-1 NA TRBV11-2 NA TGTGCCAGCAGCTTACTGGCCCGGAGCTCCTACAATGAGCAGTTCTTC CASSLLARSSYNEQFF
TRBJ2-3 TRBD2 TRBV7-3 once TGTGCCAGCAGCTTAACGGGGGGACTACCAGATACGCAGTATTTT CASSLTGGLPDTQYF
TRBJ2-1 TRBD2 TRBV6-2/TRBV6-3 few TGTGCCAGCAGTCATTATAGCGGGATGTACAATGAGCAGTTCTTC CASSHYSGMYNEQFF
TRBJ2-1 TRBD1 TRBV27 NA TGTGCCAGCAGTAGGGGGGACAGGTTGACGAATGAGCAGTTCTTC CASSRGDRLTNEQFF
TRBJ2-5 TRBD2 TRBV18 NA TGTGCCAGCTCACAGACCGGGACTATCACCGAACAGTACTTC CASSQTGTITEQYF
TRBJ1-4 NA TRBV19 NA TGTGCCAGTAGTCCCTTGGGAGGCGGCGGTGAAAAACTGTTTTTT CASSPLGGGGEKLFF
TRBJ2-5 TRBD1 TRBV19 NA TGTGCCAGTAGTTCGGGACAGGGCACATTGGTTCGGGAGACCCAGTACTTC CASSSGQGTLVRETQYF
TRBJ1-5 NA TRBV6-6 NA TGTGCCAGTGGACAGTCAAATCAGCCCCAGCATTTT CASGQSNQPQHF
TRBJ1-2 TRBD1 TRBV19 once TGTGCCAGTGAGGGACAGGGGGCGCGCGGCTACACCTTC CASEGQGARGYTF
TRBJ2-1 TRBD2 TRBV2 NA TGTGCCAGCAGTTTCCTAGCGGGCACCTACAATGAGCAGTTCTTC CASSFLAGTYNEQFF
TRBJ2-1 NA TRBV3-1/TRBV3-2 NA TGTGCCAGCAGCCAGGAACAGCCTTACAATGAGCAGTTCTTC CASSQEQPYNEQFF
TRBJ2-5 TRBD2 TRBV7-2 NA TGTGCCAGCCACCCTGCCGGGGGGGGGTCCCAAGAGACCCAGTACTTC CASHPAGGGSQETQYF
TRBJ1-4 NA TRBV15 NA TGTGCCACCAGCAGAGTCCTACAGGCGGGGCAGGGTGAAAAACTGTTTTTT CATSRVLQAGQGEKLFF
TRBJ2-5 NA TRBV30 NA TGTGCCTGGAGCGGGAGAGGGCGGCAAGAGACCCAGTACTTC CAWSGRGRQETQYF
TRBJ2-7 TRBD1 TRBV9 NA TGTGCCAGCAGCGTGGGACAGTCCAACGAGCAGTACTTC CASSVGQSNEQYF
TRBJ1-3 TRBD1 TRBV7-9 NA TGTGCCAGCGCGACAGGGGGACCTGGAAACACCATATATTTT CASATGGPGNTIYF
TRBJ2-5 TRBD1 TRBV7-6 NA TGTGCCAGCAGCTTAGGGACAGGGATGAAAGAGACCCAGTACTTC CASSLGTGMKETQYF
TRBJ2-1 TRBD2 TRBV28 NA TGTGCCAGCAGTCTGACTAGCGGATACAATGAGCAGTTCTTC CASSLTSGYNEQFF
TRBJ1-4 TRBD1 TRBV6-5 NA TGTGCCAGCAGCCCACAGGGACAGAAACTGTTTTTT CASSPQGQKLFF
TRBJ2-5 TRBD1 TRBV6-5 once TGTGCCAGCCCCGAACAGGGGACGGCCCAGTACTTC CASPEQGTAQYF
TRBJ2-1 NA TRBV12-5 once TGTGCTAGTGGTACCGGACAGACTTCCTACAATGAGCAGTTCTTC CASGTGQTSYNEQFF
TRBJ2-7 NA TRBV6-2/TRBV6-3 NA TGTGCCAGCAGCGCACCGGTTCTCTACTTC CASSAPVLYF